Listed below are T cell receptor beta chains from one sample, sequenced in a study of cytomegalovirus exposure and HLA in healthy donors. Libraries were prepared by immunoSEQ multiplex PCR; TCRdb keeps only in-frame clonotypes and omits some of them. Among about 130,000 clones, roughly four fifths were seen once, and the ten largest hold around 1.2%. Sequences were obtained from PBMCs. Source of these receptors: a girl aged 2-10 years in good health and CMV-seronegative. The CDR3 runs from the conserved cysteine through the conserved F or W.

v_gene	j_gene	CDR3aa
TRBV7-8	TRBJ2-7	CASSLPEGTSGSLPESEQYF
TRBV7-9	TRBJ1-1	CASSLGGGLNTEAFF
TRBV7-3	TRBJ2-7	CASSYNRGELYF
TRBV7-2	TRBJ2-6	CASSPRRTGGANVLTF
TRBV30	TRBJ1-2	CAWRSGHYGYTF
TRBV5-1	TRBJ1-2	CASSLDRVLGYTF
TRBV5-6	TRBJ2-7	CASSFGQGLYEQYF
TRBV9	TRBJ2-1	CASSVMAEFYNEQFF
TRBV13	TRBJ1-1	CASSLELGSTEAFF
TRBV5-1	TRBJ2-5	CASRSSGAIVTQYF
TRBV2	TRBJ2-2	CATNGASSTGELFF
TRBV19	TRBJ1-2	CASTTPGASYGYTF
TRBV28	TRBJ1-2	CASSLGTTGRHGYTF
TRBV6-6	TRBJ2-7	CASSRDSNYEQYF
TRBV7-2	TRBJ1-4	CASSRDSSSNEKLFF
TRBV6-1	TRBJ2-7	CASSEGSLALYF
TRBV27	TRBJ1-2	CASRPTTEIGGYTF
TRBV10-3	TRBJ1-1	CAISAMTGNTEAFF
TRBV18	TRBJ2-3	CASSASGGSGTDTQYF
TRBV29-1	TRBJ1-1	CSVIGHLNTEAFF
TRBV28	TRBJ2-5	CASSSPGLAGYQETQYF
TRBV15	TRBJ1-5	CATSARGGVSNQPQHF
TRBV7-8	TRBJ2-7	CASSEWERGQGISYEQYF
TRBV5-4	TRBJ2-1	CASSGTSGGYNEQFF
TRBV7-2	TRBJ1-2	CASSLGGQSNYGYTF
TRBV9	TRBJ1-1	CASSSGENTEAFF
TRBV6-6	TRBJ2-3	CASTGTSLIADTQYF
TRBV6-4	TRBJ2-3	CASSPGASGHTDTQYF
TRBV19	TRBJ1-5	CASKTSWPRNSNQPQHF
TRBV4-1	TRBJ2-1	CASSQVFRGSSYNEQFF
TRBV5-1	TRBJ2-5	CASSLGLSYQETQYF
TRBV6-5	TRBJ2-7	CASSYSVRDEQYF
TRBV10-1	TRBJ2-1	CATPPGDSSYNEQFF
TRBV7-9	TRBJ1-5	CASSSSGQPQHF
TRBV19	TRBJ1-1	CASSRRDRKNTEAFF
TRBV6-6	TRBJ2-7	CASSLGLSLEQYF
TRBV25-1	TRBJ2-2	CASSDYGDTGELFF
TRBV4-1	TRBJ1-5	CASSQFKGSNQPQHF
TRBV5-1	TRBJ2-2	CASSLLGGDSGELFF
TRBV29-1	TRBJ2-1	CSVDGTGGPEQFF
TRBV18	TRBJ1-3	CASSMTGAGNTIYF
TRBV25-1	TRBJ2-7	CASDSTETGTVDEQYF
TRBV27	TRBJ1-1	CASSQEAFF
TRBV30	TRBJ1-2	CAWTKGAYGYTF
TRBV6-1	TRBJ2-1	CASSEARTGNEQFF
TRBV4-1	TRBJ2-7	CASSQLRLIGEQYF
TRBV13	TRBJ2-2	CASSRELVVRGDTGELFF
TRBV2	TRBJ2-5	CASSVRETEQYF
TRBV7-9	TRBJ1-2	CASSLGQGYGYTF
TRBV28	TRBJ1-1	CASSFGGEAFF